This record looks at one T cell receptor beta chain sequence and its context. No cognate antigen has been identified for it. Per-nucleotide qualities are absent, and no much larger clonotype sits a single base away. As encoded in the germline V gene, CDR1 is MNHEY while CDR2 is SVGEGT. V is clipped by 0 bases and J by 5 bases, and the sequence between their germline boundaries is 13 bases long. The cysteine opens and the phenylalanine closes a CDR3 of 15 amino acids. Only the CDR3 part of the read is kept: 45 bases, read in frame from the first base. Each collaborating institution followed its own protocols to collect whole blood in K2EDTA tubes. For TCRbeta analysis, collaborator samples were shipped as frozen whole blood, as isolated PBMCs, or as DNA extracted from either sample type. This sample is drawn from a study of blood T cell repertoires in COVID-19 (dated by TCRdb to about 2020). Regarding the complete study: Collaborator samples came from the United States, Italy and Spain and covered acute and convalescent phases of COVID-19. The repertoires were released in a freely available public database intended as a resource for research on the immune response to SARS-CoV-2. The sample metadata nearly always contained a de-identified subject ID, COVID-19 status, age in years and sex. The prospective study material was composed of cDNA or gDNA derived from T cells, B-cell-depleted T cells, or PBMCs. Deeply sampled blood TCRbeta repertoires from subjects exposed to, actively infected with, or recovered from COVID-19 were included in the dataset. Samples came from the ongoing ImmuneRACE study (first 160 participants) plus 1,254 subjects from 6 global collaborators. HLA class I and class II types, where available, came from metadata supplied by the sample provider rather than from assay-based typing. Overall study outcomes, separate from this receptor: The amount of clinical and demographic metadata varied by source and participant and was provided uncurated.

TCRbeta CDR3 regions were amplified from genomic DNA by means of the immunoSEQ Assay, a bias-controlled multiplex PCR. Per the original workflow: Nucleated cell counts per sample were estimated from amplification of reference gene primers within the assay. To quantify the absolute abundance of each unique TCRbeta CDR3 rearrangement, sequence reads were collapsed and filtered. For each sample, productive Simpson clonality was calculated as the square root of Simpson's diversity index over productive rearrangements. In its TCRdb copy, this immuneACCESS table keeps in-frame sequences only and misses some clones. Where compared with another copy, unresolved V genes explain less than half of these, and the others have no known cause. Clone size and V and J calls were adopted from that table, with D and trimming inferred from the DNA. A total of 40,000 to 50,000 clones appear in this sample, 80% to 90% of them only once. The ten largest clones represent 6.2% of the sample.

This clonotype originated in a human donor in a cohort sampled during active COVID-19. The V and J genes are TRBV6-2 or TRBV6-3 and TRBJ2-5; there is no confident call for the D gene. Sequences were obtained from peripheral blood. The bases are TGTGCCAGCAGTTACTCGATTGTCCAGTTGGAGACCCAGTACTTC. The encoded protein is CASSYSIVQLETQYF.